These 23 T cell receptor beta chains came from one sample sequenced in a study of T cells in Graves' hyperthyroidism and ophthalmopathy. Using RNA transcripts as the source, TCR beta CDR3 regions were amplified. Initially, a first-round RT-PCR of the TCR CDR3 employed the HTBI primer set. One entry per CDR3 protein results from TCRdb running MiXCR on the multiplex PCR reads. The repertoire holds 89,000 or so distinct CDR3 sequences, about 40% seen once, with roughly 10% in the top ten. The sequencing input was peripheral blood or thyroid tissue (not recorded which). Receptor source: a woman between 25 and 40 years old with Graves' hyperthyroidism.

This sequence joins TRBV20-1 and TRBJ1-6; D is perhaps TRBD1 (5 bases). This CDR3 spans 14 amino acids. The germline gives CDR1 DFQATT, CDR2 SNEGSKA (reference sequence). Trimming removed 6 bases at V and 11 bases at J, with 20 bases between. Written as DNA, the CDR3 is TGCAGTGCCCAGGACCGGGGCAGGTCCACACCCCTCCACTTT. Translation gives CSAQDRGRSTPLHF.

This clonotype was found once. The chain employs TRBV7-8 and TRBJ2-2, with 8 bases that match TRBD2. The CDR3 spans 15 residues. Trimming at V came to 5 bases and at J to 8 bases, leaving 10 bases not matched to a gene. In germline, CDR1 is SGHVS, CDR2 FQNEAQ. The CDR3 is CASSPGGPRTGELFF. In DNA form, the CDR3 reads TGTGCCAGCAGCCCGGGGGGGCCGAGGACTGGGGAGCTGTTTTTT.

About this clonotype itself: The conserved phenylalanine or tryptophan normally closing the CDR3 is absent here, so this likely arose from a read error. The CDR3 bases are TGTGCCAGCAGTCCCCGGACAGGGGTCTACGAGCAGTACTCC. It yields the protein CASSPRTGVYEQYS. The chain employs TRBV7-3 and TRBJ2-7; 9 bases map to TRBD1. V lost 6 bases, J lost 3 bases, and 6 bases stayed unmatched. From germline, CDR1 is SGHTA and CDR2 FQGTGA. The CDR3 loop spans 14 amino acids.

This clonotype occurred many times. The V and J genes are TRBV2 and TRBJ2-7; a possible D gene is TRBD1 (6 bases). This CDR3 has 12 residues. V lost 7 bases to trimming and J lost 7 bases, with 14 bases between them. Germline-derived CDR1 and CDR2 are SNHLY and FYNNEI. The CDR3 DNA sequence: TGTGCCAGCACTTGGGGGCCGGAAGAGCAGTACTTC. It translates to CASTWGPEEQYF.

V and J are TRBV7-3 and TRBJ1-5; D possibly corresponds to TRBD1 (6 bases). The CDR3 extends over 16 amino acids. Deletions cut 0 bases from V and 3 bases from J, with 12 bases between. CDR1 and CDR2 (germline): SGHTA, FQGTGA. The CDR3 sequence is CASSLTWDTVNQPQHF. DNA for the CDR3: TGTGCCAGCAGCTTAACCTGGGACACCGTCAATCAGCCCCAGCATTTT.

This clonotype has ten or more counts. The chain's CDR3 is CASNRGGSPLHF. CDR3 coding DNA: TGTGCCAGTAACAGGGGTGGTTCACCCCTCCACTTT. The chain employs TRBV19 and TRBJ1-6; 7 bases are a match to TRBD1. Trimming removed 7 bases from V and 9 bases from J; junction bases left unmatched: 3. Per the germline V gene, CDR1 is LNHDA and CDR2 is SQIVND (reference sequence). The CDR3 loop spans 12 amino acids. Drawing the rest from reference TRBV19 and TRBJ1-6, the complete variable domain is DGGITQSPKYLFRKEGQNVTLSCEQNLNHDAMYWYRQDPGQGLRLIYYSQIVNDFQKGDIAEGYSVSREKKESFPLTVTSAQKNPTAFYLCASNRGGSPLHFGNGTRLTVT.

CDR3 in amino acids: CASSSTRGWETQYF. CDR3 coding DNA: TGTGCCAGCAGCTCGACGAGGGGATGGGAGACCCAGTACTTC. The J gene is TRBJ2-5, the V gene TRBV7-3; D may be TRBD1 or TRBD2 (5 bases each). Germline CDR1 and CDR2: SGHTA and FQGTGA. This CDR3 is 14 amino acids long. V lost 4 bases and J 5 bases, leaving 14 bases between the germline ends.

The CDR3 is CSAAGLAGETQYF. Here the CDR3 DNA reads TGCAGTGCTGCAGGACTAGCGGGAGAGACCCAGTACTTC. The chain recombines TRBV20-1 with TRBJ2-5; TRBD2 matches 11 bases. The germline V gene has CDR1 DFQATT and CDR2 SNEGSKA (reference sequence). This CDR3 is built from 13 residues. V gave up 5 bases and J gave up 4 bases; unmatched junction bases: 3.

As for this clonotype: Just one base apart from a much larger clone, this may be a read error. The CDR3 nucleotides are TGTGCCAGCGGTGGGGGGGGCACCTCGCCTGAAGCTTTCTTT. Its translation is CASGGGGTSPEAFF. This chain joins TRBV27 and TRBJ1-1, with a tentative D call TRBD1 (6 bases). The length of the CDR3 is 14 residues. Germline V gene sequence: CDR1 MNHEY, CDR2 SMNVEV (reference sequence). Trimming cost V 8 bases and J 6 bases, with 19 bases left between them.

This clonotype was observed many times. V gene TRBV6-1 combines with J gene TRBJ2-7, with a weak D call TRBD1 (5 bases). Trimming took off 3 bases at V and 5 bases at J, with 14 bases between the two ends. CDR1 MNHNS and CDR2 SASEGT come from the germline V gene. The CDR3 sequence is 14 residues long. The CDR3 protein is CASSEGQGRDEQYF. Written as DNA, the CDR3 is TGTGCCAGCAGTGAGGGGCAGGGCAGGGACGAGCAGTACTTC.

This clonotype was seen more than once but under ten times. The rearrangement joins TRBV7-3 to TRBJ2-2, with unresolved D. V was shortened by 0 bases and J by 0 bases, with 8 bases between the two germline ends. CDR1 is SGHTA, CDR2 FQGTGA, per germline. The CDR3 runs to 16 residues. The CDR3 loop reads CASSLTDGPNTGELFF. The DNA for the CDR3 is TGTGCCAGCAGCTTAACGGACGGGCCGAACACCGGGGAGCTGTTTTTT.

Only a few counts were recorded for this clonotype. The CDR3 reads CASSGPVLYEKLFF. CDR3 nucleotides: TGTGCCAGCAGTGGACCCGTACTTTATGAAAAACTGTTTTTT. The chain carries TRBV28 and TRBJ1-4; D gene uncertain. The CDR3 contains 14 residues. The germline gives CDR1 MDHEN, CDR2 SYDVKM. V was pared by 5 bases and J by 6 bases, with 13 bases between.

This clonotype was detected many times. With a much larger clone just one base away, this may be a read error. The chain carries TRBV10-3 and TRBJ2-7, with TRBD2 as a possible D gene (6 bases). CDR1 is ENHRY, CDR2 SYGVKD, per germline. With 6 bases removed from V and 0 bases from J, the gap between germline ends came to 12 bases. CDR3 length: 14 residues. The CDR3 nucleotides are TGTGCCATCAGAGGGACTCCAACCTCCTACGAGCAGTACTTC. The encoded protein is CAIRGTPTSYEQYF.

This clonotype has a count of ten or more. CDR3 DNA sequence: TGTGCCAGCAGCAAGGGACAGGTACTTTACGAGCAGTACTTC. It codes for CASSKGQVLYEQYF. The rearrangement uses TRBV11-2 and TRBJ2-7, with TRBD1 matching 8 bases. This CDR3 spans 14 amino acids. The germline CDR1 and CDR2 sequences are SGHAT and FQNNGV. Unmatched junction bases numbered 7, after V lost 5 bases and J lost 4 bases. Using reference TRBV11-2 and TRBJ2-7 for the parts outside the CDR3, the full variable domain is EAGVAQSPRYKIIEKRQSVAFWCNPISGHATLYWYQQILGQGPKLLIQFQNNGVVDDSQLPKDRFSAERLKGVDSTLKIQPAKLEDSAVYLCASSKGQVLYEQYFGPGTRLTVT.

With regard to this clonotype: The junction departs from germline at one end; a sequencing error may be responsible. The chain is built from TRBV15 and TRBJ1-4; 10 nucleotides agree with TRBD1. CDR1 is LNHNV and CDR2 is YYDKDF in the germline V gene (reference sequence). CDR3 length: 15 amino acids. In DNA, the CDR3 is TGCGCCACCAGCAGCCCGACAGGGGGCGTTGAAAAACTGTTTTTT. Amino acid sequence: CATSSPTGGVEKLFF.

This clonotype was seen repeatedly, ten times or more. The rearrangement links TRBV10-3 to TRBJ1-1, with TRBD1 as a possible D gene (6 bases). Trimming left V 7 bases short and J 0 bases short, with 18 bases between. Germline values: CDR1 ENHRY, CDR2 SYGVKD. The CDR3 has 16 residues. CDR3 region: CAIKGRGDDMNTEAFF. CDR3 DNA sequence: TGTGCCATCAAGGGCAGGGGCGACGACATGAACACTGAAGCTTTCTTT.

The gene calls are TRBV5-6 and TRBJ2-3, with D perhaps TRBD2 (5 bases). CDR1 and CDR2 (germline): SGHDT, YYEEEE. The CDR3 contains 15 residues. The ends were cut back, 10 bases at V and 2 bases at J, with 20 bases in the middle. The CDR3 sequence: CAWSVGGINTDTQYF. CDR3 DNA: TGTGCCTGGAGTGTCGGAGGTATTAACACAGATACGCAGTATTTT.

This clonotype occurred many times. V gene TRBV12-3 or TRBV12-4 combines with J gene TRBJ2-3, with 10 nucleotides matching TRBD1. The length of the CDR3 is 16 residues. V shed 3 bases and J 1 base; nucleotides not matched to a gene: 4. The CDR3: CASSFKGTGGTDTQYF. The CDR3 DNA reads as TGTGCCAGCAGTTTCAAAGGGACAGGGGGCACAGATACGCAGTATTTT.

The gene calls are TRBV2 and TRBJ1-2; D is unresolved. Germline assignment: CDR1 SNHLY and CDR2 FYNNEI. The germline V and J ends were trimmed by 5 bases and 1 base, with 17 bases remaining between them. The CDR3 totals 16 residues. CDR3 sequence reads: CASSSRSTSFNYGYTF. CDR3 coding DNA: TGTGCCAGCAGTTCCCGGTCGACGTCCTTTAACTATGGCTACACCTTC.

As to this clonotype: One base away lies a much larger clone, so this may be a sequencing read error. J is TRBJ1-5 and V is TRBV6-2 or TRBV6-3, with TRBD1 as a possible D gene (5 bases). The germline gives CDR1 MNHEY, CDR2 SVGEGT. V was clipped by 2 bases and J by 5 bases, with 19 bases between them. CDR3 size: 17 residues. The CDR3 loop reads CASSYPLEQVPDQPQHF. In nucleotides, the CDR3 is TGTGCCAGCAGTTACCCGCTTGAACAGGTACCCGATCAGCCCCAGCATTTT.

This clonotype was observed a handful of times. The chain carries TRBV20-1 and TRBJ2-3; 10 positions agree with TRBD2. The CDR3 length is 17 residues. Germline V gives CDR1 DFQATT, CDR2 SNEGSKA (reference sequence). V dropped 0 bases and J dropped 2; count of bases not matched to a gene: 8. The CDR3 DNA reads as TGCAGTGCTAGAGATCAACGCCTAGCGGGAGCCACAGATACGCAGTATTTT. It yields the protein CSARDQRLAGATDTQYF.

The chain couples TRBV15 to TRBJ1-6; D is possibly TRBD1 (6 bases). CDR1 is LNHNV and CDR2 is YYDKDF in the germline V gene (reference sequence). The CDR3 is 17 residues long. V dropped 3 bases and J dropped 7 bases, with 19 bases sitting between them. The CDR3 nucleotides are TGTGCCACCAGCAGTGCTAGGGGGGGTACGGTGAATTCACCCCTCCACTTT. It codes for CATSSARGGTVNSPLHF.

This clonotype showed up many times. This chain links TRBV7-8 with TRBJ1-4; no clear D gene. Germline lookup yields CDR1 SGHVS and CDR2 FQNEAQ. Trimming cost V 3 bases and J 2 bases, with 4 bases left between them. This CDR3 has 13 residues. Here the CDR3 DNA reads TGTGCCAGCAGCTTCAGGACTAATGAAAAACTGTTTTTT. Its protein product is CASSFRTNEKLFF.